Here is one T cell receptor beta chain with its context. Its specificity is unknown. With a much larger clone just one base away, this may be a read error. The CDR3 does not end in the conserved phenylalanine or tryptophan, so this is likely a read error. Molecular barcoding with unique molecular identifiers was used for the TCRbeta library. TCRdb redid the calling of the PCR reads with MiXCR, one entry per CDR3 protein. The sample shows 450,000 to 600,000 distinct CDR3 sequences, roughly 13% of them seen only once. Deletions cut 0 bases from V and 5 bases from J, with 4 bases between. Germline assignment: CDR1 MDHEN and CDR2 SYDVKM. The CDR3 runs to 12 residues. These data belong to a study of T-cell reconstitution after alpha-beta-depleted transplantation in children. Study-level points and caveats: Several hundred expanded graft clones reportedly gave rise to the alpha-beta T cells present about two months after transplant. Newly generated T cells supplied most T-cell counts and diversity one year post-transplant.

The clonotype comes from a male patient aged 5 to 17 who had a stem cell transplant for acute myeloid leukemia, so the T cells may come from the graft donor. The specimen comprised PBMCs, mostly from graft donor cells, sampled 360 days after TCRalphabeta/CD19-depleted stem cell transplant. This sequence joins TRBV28 and TRBJ1-1; D uncertain. The CDR3 region is CASSLWETEAFC. In DNA form, the CDR3 reads TGTGCCAGCAGTTTATGGGAGACTGAAGCTTTCTGT.